This T cell receptor (beta chain) was identified during a study of OX40 agonist ivuxolimab in advanced cancers. Study-level background: Males comprised 75% to 90% of the group, whose mean age was approximately 60 years (range roughly 20 to 90).

The ends were cut back, 4 bases at V and 6 bases at J, with 18 bases in the middle. Germline V gives CDR1 MNHNS, CDR2 SASEGT. This CDR3 region has 15 residues. Method: immunoSEQ multiplex PCR; TCRdb's copy keeps in-frame clones and lacks some. Of some 60,000 clones listed, about four fifths were seen once; the top ten hold about 4.7%. The cohort excluded patients with autoimmune disease history or systemic immunosuppression. This clone was seen once. The receptor was isolated from an adult with an advanced solid tumor such as melanoma, head and neck, liver or kidney cancer. The sample here was CD4+ or CD8+ T cells sorted from blood, taken in a trial of the OX40 agonist ivuxolimab. The chain has TRBV6-1 and TRBJ1-2; no firm D call. The CDR3 DNA reads TGTGCCAGCAGTGTGGCAGATTCCTTATTGGATGGCTACACCTTC. Translation gives CASSVADSLLDGYTF.